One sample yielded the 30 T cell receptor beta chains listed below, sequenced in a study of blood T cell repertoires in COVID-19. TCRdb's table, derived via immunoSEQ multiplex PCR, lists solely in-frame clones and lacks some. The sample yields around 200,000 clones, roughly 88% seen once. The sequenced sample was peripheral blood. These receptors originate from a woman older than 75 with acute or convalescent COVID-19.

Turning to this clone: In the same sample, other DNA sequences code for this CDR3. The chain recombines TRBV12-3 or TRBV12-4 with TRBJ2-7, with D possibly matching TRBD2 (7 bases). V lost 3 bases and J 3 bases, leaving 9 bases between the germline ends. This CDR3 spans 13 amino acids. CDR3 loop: CASSLRGGYEQYF. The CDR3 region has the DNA TGTGCCAGCAGTTTGAGGGGGGGCTACGAGCAGTACTTC.

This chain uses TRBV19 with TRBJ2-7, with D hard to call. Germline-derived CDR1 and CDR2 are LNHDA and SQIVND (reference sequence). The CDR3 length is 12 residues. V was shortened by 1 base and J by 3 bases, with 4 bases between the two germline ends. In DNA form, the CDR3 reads TGTGCCAGTAGTATAGGAGGCTACGAGCAGTACTTC. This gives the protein CASSIGGYEQYF.

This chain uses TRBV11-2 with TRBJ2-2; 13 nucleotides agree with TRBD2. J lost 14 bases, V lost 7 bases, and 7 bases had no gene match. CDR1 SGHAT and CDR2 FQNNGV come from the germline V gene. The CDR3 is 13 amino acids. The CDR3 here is CASTTSGRAPLFF. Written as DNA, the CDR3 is TGTGCCAGCACTACTAGCGGGAGGGCCCCTCTGTTTTTT.

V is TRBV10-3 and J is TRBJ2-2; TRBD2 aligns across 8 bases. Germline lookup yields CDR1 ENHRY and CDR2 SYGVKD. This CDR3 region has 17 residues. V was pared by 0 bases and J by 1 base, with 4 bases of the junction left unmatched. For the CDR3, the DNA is TGTGCCATCAGTGAGTCGAAAAGCGGGAGGAACACCGGGGAGCTGTTTTTT. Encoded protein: CAISESKSGRNTGELFF.

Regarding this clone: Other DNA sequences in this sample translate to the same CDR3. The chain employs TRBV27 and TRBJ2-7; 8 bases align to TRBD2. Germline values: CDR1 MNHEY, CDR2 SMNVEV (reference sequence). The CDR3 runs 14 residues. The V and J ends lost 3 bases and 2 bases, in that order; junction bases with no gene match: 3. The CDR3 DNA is TGTGCCAGCAGTTTTTTCGGGGGGGCCTACGAGCAGTACTTC. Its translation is CASSFFGGAYEQYF.

CDR3 amino acids: CASVYGQSSYNEQFF. The CDR3 coding sequence is TGTGCCAGCGTTTATGGACAGAGCTCCTACAATGAGCAGTTCTTC. This chain connects TRBV2 to TRBJ2-1, with TRBD1 as a possible D gene (6 bases). The CDR3 is 15 amino acids. CDR1 is SNHLY, CDR2 FYNNEI, per germline. The V end lost 8 bases, the J end lost 0 bases, and 14 bases lay between the germline ends.

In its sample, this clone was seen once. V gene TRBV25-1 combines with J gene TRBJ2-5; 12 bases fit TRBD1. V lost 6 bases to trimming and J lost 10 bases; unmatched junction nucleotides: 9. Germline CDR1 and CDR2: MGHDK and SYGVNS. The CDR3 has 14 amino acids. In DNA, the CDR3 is TGTGCCAGCAGGGGGACAGGGGGCCACAGGGACCAGTACTTC. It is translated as CASRGTGGHRDQYF.

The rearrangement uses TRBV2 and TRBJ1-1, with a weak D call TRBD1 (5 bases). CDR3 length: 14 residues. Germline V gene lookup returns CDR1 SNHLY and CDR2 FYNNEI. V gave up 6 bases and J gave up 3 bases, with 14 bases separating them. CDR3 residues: CASRWRQGDTEAFF. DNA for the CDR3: TGTGCCAGCAGATGGCGCCAGGGCGACACTGAAGCTTTCTTT.

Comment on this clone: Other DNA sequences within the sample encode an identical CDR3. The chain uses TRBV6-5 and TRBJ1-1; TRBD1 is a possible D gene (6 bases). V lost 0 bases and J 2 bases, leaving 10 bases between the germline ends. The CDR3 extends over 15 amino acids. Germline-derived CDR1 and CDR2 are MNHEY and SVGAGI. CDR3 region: CASSYSGGLNTEAFF. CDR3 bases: TGTGCCAGCAGTTACTCCGGGGGGCTTAACACTGAAGCTTTCTTT.

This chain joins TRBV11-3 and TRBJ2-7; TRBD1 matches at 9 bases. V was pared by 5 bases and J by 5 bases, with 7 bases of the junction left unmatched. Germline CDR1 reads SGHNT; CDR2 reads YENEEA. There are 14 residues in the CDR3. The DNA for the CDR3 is TGTGCCAGCAGCAGGGGACAGGGTATCGACGAGCAGTACTTC. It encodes CASSRGQGIDEQYF.

The DNA of the CDR3 is TGTGCCAGCAGTTACGACCCGGGAAGCACTAATGAAAAACTGTTTTTT. Encoded protein: CASSYDPGSTNEKLFF. The chain carries TRBV6-5 and TRBJ1-4; D gene uncertain. Trimming removed 2 bases from V and 2 bases from J, with 12 bases in between. CDR1 MNHEY and CDR2 SVGAGI come from the germline V gene. The CDR3 covers 16 residues.

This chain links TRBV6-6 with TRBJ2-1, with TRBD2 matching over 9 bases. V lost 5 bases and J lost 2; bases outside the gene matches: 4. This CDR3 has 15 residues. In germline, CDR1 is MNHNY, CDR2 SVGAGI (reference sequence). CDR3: CASSPGLAAYNEQFF. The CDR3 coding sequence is TGTGCCAGCAGTCCGGGACTAGCAGCCTACAATGAGCAGTTCTTC.

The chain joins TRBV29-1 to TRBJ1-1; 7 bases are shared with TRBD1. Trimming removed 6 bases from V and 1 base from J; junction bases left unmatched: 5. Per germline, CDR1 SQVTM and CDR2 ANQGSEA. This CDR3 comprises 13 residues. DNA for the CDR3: TGCAGCGTCCTTGACAGGGCGAACACTGAAGCTTTCTTT. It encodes CSVLDRANTEAFF.

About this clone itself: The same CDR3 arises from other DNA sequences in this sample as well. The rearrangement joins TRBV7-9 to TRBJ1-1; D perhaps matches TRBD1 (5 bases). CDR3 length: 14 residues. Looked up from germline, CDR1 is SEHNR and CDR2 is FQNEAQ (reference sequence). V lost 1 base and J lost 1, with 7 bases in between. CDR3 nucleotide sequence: TGTGCCAGCAGCTTAGAGCAGGGGAACACTGAAGCTTTCTTT. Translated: CASSLEQGNTEAFF.

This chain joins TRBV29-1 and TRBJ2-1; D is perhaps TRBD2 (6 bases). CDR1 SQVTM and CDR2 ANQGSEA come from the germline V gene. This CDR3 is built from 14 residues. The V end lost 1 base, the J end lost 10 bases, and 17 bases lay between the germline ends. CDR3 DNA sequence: TGCAGCGTTGAAGGCTTCGCCCCTGGGGGGGAGCAGTTCTTC. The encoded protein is CSVEGFAPGGEQFF.

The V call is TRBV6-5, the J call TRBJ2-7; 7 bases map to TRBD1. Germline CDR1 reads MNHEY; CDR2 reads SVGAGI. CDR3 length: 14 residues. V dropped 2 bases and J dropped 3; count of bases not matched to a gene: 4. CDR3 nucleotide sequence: TGTGCCAGCAGTTACCGTAGGGACAGCTACGAGCAGTACTTC. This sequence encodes CASSYRRDSYEQYF.

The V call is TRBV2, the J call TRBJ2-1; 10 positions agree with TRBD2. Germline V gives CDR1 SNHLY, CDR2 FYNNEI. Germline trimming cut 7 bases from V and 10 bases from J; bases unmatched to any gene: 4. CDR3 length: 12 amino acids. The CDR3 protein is CASNGLAAEQFF. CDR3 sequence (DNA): TGTGCCAGCAATGGACTAGCGGCCGAGCAGTTCTTC.

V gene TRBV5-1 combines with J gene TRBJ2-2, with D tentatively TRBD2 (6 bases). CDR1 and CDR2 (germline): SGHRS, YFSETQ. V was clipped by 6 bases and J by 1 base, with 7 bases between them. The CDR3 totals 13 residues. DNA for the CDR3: TGCGCCAGCAACGGGGGGAACACCGGGGAGCTGTTTTTT. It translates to CASNGGNTGELFF.

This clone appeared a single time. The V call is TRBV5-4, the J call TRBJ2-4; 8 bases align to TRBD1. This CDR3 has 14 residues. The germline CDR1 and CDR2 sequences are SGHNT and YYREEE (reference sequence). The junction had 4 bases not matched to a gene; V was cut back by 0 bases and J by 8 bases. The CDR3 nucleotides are TGTGCCAGCAGCTTGGTTGGCAGGGGGCACATTCAGTACTTC. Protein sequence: CASSLVGRGHIQYF.

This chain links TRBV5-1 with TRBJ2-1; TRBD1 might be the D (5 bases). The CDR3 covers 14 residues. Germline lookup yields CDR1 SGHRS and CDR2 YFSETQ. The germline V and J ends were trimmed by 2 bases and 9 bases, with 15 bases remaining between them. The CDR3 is CASSLGGRTGEQFF. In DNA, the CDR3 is TGCGCCAGCAGCTTAGGTGGTAGAACAGGTGAGCAGTTCTTC.

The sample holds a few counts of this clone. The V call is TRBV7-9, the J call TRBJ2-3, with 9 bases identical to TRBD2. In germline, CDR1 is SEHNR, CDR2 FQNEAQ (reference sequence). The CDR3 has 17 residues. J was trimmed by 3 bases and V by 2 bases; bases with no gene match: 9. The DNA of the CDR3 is TGTGCCAGCAGCTTATGGAGACTAGCGGTGGATACAGATACGCAGTATTTT. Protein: CASSLWRLAVDTDTQYF.

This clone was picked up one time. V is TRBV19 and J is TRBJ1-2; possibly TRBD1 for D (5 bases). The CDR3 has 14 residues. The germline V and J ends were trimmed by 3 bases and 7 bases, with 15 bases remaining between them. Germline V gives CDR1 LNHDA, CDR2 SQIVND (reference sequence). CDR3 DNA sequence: TGTGCCAGTAGTATCGGAGCGAGGGACTCTGGCTACACCTTC. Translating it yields CASSIGARDSGYTF.

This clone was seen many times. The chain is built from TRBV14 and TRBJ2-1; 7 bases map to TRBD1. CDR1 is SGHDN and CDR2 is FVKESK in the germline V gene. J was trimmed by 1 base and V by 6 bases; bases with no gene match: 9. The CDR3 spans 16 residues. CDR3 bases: TGTGCCAGCAGTCTAAAGGGGGCAGGGTCCTACAATGAGCAGTTCTTC. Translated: CASSLKGAGSYNEQFF.

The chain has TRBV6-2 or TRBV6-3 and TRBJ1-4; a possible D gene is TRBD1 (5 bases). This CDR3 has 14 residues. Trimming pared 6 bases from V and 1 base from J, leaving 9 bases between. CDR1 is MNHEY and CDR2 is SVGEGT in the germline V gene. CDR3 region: CASSPGRTNEKLFF. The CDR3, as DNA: TGTGCCAGCAGCCCAGGGAGAACTAATGAAAAACTGTTTTTT.

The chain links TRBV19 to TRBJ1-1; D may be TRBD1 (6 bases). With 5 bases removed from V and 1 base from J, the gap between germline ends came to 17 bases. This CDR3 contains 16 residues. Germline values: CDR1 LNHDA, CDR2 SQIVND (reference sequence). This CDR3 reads CASSFDRDIENTEAFF. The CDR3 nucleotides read TGTGCCAGTAGTTTCGACCGGGACATCGAGAACACTGAAGCTTTCTTT.

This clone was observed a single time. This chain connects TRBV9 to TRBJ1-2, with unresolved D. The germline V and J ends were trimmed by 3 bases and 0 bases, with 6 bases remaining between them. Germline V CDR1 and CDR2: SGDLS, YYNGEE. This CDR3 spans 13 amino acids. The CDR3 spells CASSGRPNYGYTF. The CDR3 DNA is TGTGCCAGCAGCGGGAGACCTAACTATGGCTACACCTTC. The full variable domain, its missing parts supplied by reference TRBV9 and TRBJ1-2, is DSGVTQTPKHLITATGQRVTLRCSPRSGDLSVYWYQQSLDQGLQFLIQYYNGEERAKGNILERFSAQQFPDLHSELNLSSLELGDSALYFCASSGRPNYGYTFGSGTRLTVV.

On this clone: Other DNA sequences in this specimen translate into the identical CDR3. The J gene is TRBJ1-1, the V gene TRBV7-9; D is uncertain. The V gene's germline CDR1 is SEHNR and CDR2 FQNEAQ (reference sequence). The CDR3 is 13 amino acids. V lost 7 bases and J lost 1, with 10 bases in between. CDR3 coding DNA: TGTGCCAGCACCCCCGGAGGGAACACTGAAGCTTTCTTT. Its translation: CASTPGGNTEAFF. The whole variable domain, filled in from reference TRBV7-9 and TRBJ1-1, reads DTGVSQNPRHKITKRGQNVTFRCDPISEHNRLYWYRQTLGQGPEFLTYFQNEAQLEKSRLLSDRFSAERPKGSFSTLEIQRTEQGDSAMYLCASTPGGNTEAFFGQGTRLTVV.

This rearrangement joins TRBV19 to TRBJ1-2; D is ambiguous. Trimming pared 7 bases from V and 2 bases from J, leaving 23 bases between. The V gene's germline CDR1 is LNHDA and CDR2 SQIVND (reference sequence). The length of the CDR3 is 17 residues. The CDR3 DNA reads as TGTGCCAGTACCTCAAACCCCCTACAGCTATTCAACTATGGCTACACCTTC. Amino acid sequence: CASTSNPLQLFNYGYTF. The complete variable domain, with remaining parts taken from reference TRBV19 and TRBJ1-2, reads DGGITQSPKYLFRKEGQNVTLSCEQNLNHDAMYWYRQDPGQGLRLIYYSQIVNDFQKGDIAEGYSVSREKKESFPLTVTSAQKNPTAFYLCASTSNPLQLFNYGYTFGSGTRLTVV.

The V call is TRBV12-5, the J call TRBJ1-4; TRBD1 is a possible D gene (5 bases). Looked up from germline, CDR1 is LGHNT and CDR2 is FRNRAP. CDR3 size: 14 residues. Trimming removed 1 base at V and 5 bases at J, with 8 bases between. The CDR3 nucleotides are TGTGCTAGTGGTTTGGGGCAGGGCAATGAAAAACTGTTTTTT. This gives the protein CASGLGQGNEKLFF.

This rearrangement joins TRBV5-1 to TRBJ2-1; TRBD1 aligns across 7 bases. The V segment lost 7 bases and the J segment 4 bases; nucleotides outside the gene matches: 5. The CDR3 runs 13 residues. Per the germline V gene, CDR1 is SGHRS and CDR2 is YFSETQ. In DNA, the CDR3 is TGCGCCAGCGGCATGGACAGGTACAATGAGCAGTTCTTC. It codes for CASGMDRYNEQFF.